This TCR beta chain was observed in a study of blood T cell repertoires in COVID-19. Study details: Researchers got acute and convalescent COVID-19 samples from the United States, Italy and Spain.

The V gene end was trimmed by 5 bases and the J gene end by 0 bases; junction bases not matched to a gene: 10. CDR3 size: 19 residues. Germline values: CDR1 SGHRS, CDR2 YFSETQ. Original data processing: Estimates of nucleated cell counts were drawn from the amplification of reference gene primers. Some clones are missing from TCRdb's copy, which holds only in-frame ones; the method was immunoSEQ multiplex PCR. From that table come the V and J calls and clone size; the DNA was used to work out D and trimming. The profile shows about 82,000 clones, about 80% of them singletons. This clonotype was obtained from a woman in her forties with active or convalescent COVID-19. Sequencing used peripheral blood. The rearrangement uses TRBV5-1 and TRBJ1-6; TRBD1 matches at 11 bases. CDR3 protein: CASSSARDRGSSYNSPLHF. The CDR3 region has the DNA TGCGCCAGCAGTTCGGCCCGGGACAGGGGGAGCTCCTATAATTCACCCCTCCACTTT.